This T cell receptor (beta chain) was profiled in a study of cytomegalovirus exposure and HLA in healthy donors. Study-level results: In a later analysis, V- and J-gene trimming of beta chains associated with a DCLRE1C missense variant, replicated independently. Researchers reportedly found TCR beta sequences accurately predicted most subjects' HLA-A and HLA-B alleles. Donor immune exposure was known only as CMV serostatus.

In regard to this clone: The antigen is not known.

PCR amplification relied on 60 Vbeta primers (plus 13 Jbeta primers). Produced via immunoSEQ multiplex PCR; TCRdb's table is partial and in-frame only. The data show more than 110,000 clones, over 60% seen once. Everyone who donated was a healthy bone marrow donor. The V and J ends lost 5 bases and 6 bases, in that order; junction bases with no gene match: 9. Germline CDR1 SGHAT, CDR2 FQNNGV. This CDR3 has 15 amino acids. Sequenced sample: PBMCs. This chain connects TRBV11-2 to TRBJ2-1, with 8 bases fitting TRBD2. This TCR derives from a male donor in good health and CMV-seropositive. CDR3 DNA: TGTGCCAGCAGCCCCGGGACTAGTGGCCTCAATGAGCAGTTCTTC. The encoded protein is CASSPGTSGLNEQFF.